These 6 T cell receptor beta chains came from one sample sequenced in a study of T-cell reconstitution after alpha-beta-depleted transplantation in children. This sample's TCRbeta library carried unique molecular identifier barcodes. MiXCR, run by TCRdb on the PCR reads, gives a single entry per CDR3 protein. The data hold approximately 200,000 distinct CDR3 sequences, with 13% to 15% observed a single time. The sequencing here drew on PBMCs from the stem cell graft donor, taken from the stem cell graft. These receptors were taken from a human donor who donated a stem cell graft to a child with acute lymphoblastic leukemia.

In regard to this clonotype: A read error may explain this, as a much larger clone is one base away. The DNA of the CDR3 is TGTGTCACCAGCAGCCAGAGGGTTTCCAAAAACATTCAGTACTTC. Amino acids: CVTSSQRVSKNIQYF. The chain couples TRBV15 to TRBJ2-4; maybe TRBD2 (5 bases). The CDR3 sequence is 15 residues long. Germline values: CDR1 LNHNV, CDR2 YYDKDF (reference sequence).

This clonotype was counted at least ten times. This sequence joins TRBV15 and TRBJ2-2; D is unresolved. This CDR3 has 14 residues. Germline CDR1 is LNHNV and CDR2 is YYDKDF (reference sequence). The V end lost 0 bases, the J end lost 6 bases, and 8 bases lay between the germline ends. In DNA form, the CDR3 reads TGTGCCACCAGCAGAGATGGGGTTTCCGGGGAGCTGTTTTTT. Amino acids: CATSRDGVSGELFF.

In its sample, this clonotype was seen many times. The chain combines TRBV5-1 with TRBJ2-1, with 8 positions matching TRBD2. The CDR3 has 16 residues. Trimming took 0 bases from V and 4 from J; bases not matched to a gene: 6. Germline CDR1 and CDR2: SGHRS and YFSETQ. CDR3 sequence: CASSLEWSGGYNEQFF. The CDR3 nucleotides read TGCGCCAGCAGCTTGGAATGGAGCGGGGGTTACAATGAGCAGTTCTTC.

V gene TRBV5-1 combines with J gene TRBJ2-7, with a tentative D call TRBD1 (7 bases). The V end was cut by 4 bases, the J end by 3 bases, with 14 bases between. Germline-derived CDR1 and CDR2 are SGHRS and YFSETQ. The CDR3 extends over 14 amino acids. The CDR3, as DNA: TGCGCCAGCAGCGTAACAGGGGAGGTCTACGAGCAGTACTTC. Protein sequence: CASSVTGEVYEQYF. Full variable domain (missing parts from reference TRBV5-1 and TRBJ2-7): KAGVTQTPRYLIKTRGQQVTLSCSPISGHRSVSWYQQTPGQGLQFLFEYFSETQRNKGNFPGRFSGRQFSNSRSEMNVSTLELGDSALYLCASSVTGEVYEQYFGPGTRLTVT.

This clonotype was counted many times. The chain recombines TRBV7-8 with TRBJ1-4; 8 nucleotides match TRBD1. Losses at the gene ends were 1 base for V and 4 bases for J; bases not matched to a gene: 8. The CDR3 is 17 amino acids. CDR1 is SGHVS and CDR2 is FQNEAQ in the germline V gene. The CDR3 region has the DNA TGTGCCAGCAGCTTAGTTTCCAGGGGGCAGAGTAATGAAAAACTGTTTTTT. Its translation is CASSLVSRGQSNEKLFF.

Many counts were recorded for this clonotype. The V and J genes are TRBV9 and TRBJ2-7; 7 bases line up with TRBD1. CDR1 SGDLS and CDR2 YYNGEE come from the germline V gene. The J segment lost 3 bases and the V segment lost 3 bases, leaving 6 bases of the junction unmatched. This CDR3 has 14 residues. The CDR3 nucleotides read TGTGCCAGCAGCGCGACAGGGAGAGTCTACGAGCAGTACTTC. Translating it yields CASSATGRVYEQYF.